This T cell receptor beta chain is from a study of OX40 agonist ivuxolimab in advanced cancers. Produced via immunoSEQ multiplex PCR; TCRdb's table is partial and in-frame only. In the table there are 60,000 or so clones, 85% to 90% of which are singletons. The V end was cut by 0 bases, the J end by 6 bases, with 8 bases between. Germline loops: CDR1 MNHEY, CDR2 SVGAGI. This CDR3 spans 13 amino acids. This receptor was identified in an adult with an advanced solid tumor such as melanoma, head and neck, liver or kidney cancer. This chain connects TRBV6-5 to TRBJ1-1, with D uncertain. The sequenced sample was CD4+ or CD8+ T cells sorted from blood, obtained in a trial of the OX40 agonist ivuxolimab. CDR3 sequence: CASSYSTLAEAFF. The DNA of the CDR3 is TGTGCCAGCAGTTACTCGACGTTGGCTGAAGCTTTCTTT.